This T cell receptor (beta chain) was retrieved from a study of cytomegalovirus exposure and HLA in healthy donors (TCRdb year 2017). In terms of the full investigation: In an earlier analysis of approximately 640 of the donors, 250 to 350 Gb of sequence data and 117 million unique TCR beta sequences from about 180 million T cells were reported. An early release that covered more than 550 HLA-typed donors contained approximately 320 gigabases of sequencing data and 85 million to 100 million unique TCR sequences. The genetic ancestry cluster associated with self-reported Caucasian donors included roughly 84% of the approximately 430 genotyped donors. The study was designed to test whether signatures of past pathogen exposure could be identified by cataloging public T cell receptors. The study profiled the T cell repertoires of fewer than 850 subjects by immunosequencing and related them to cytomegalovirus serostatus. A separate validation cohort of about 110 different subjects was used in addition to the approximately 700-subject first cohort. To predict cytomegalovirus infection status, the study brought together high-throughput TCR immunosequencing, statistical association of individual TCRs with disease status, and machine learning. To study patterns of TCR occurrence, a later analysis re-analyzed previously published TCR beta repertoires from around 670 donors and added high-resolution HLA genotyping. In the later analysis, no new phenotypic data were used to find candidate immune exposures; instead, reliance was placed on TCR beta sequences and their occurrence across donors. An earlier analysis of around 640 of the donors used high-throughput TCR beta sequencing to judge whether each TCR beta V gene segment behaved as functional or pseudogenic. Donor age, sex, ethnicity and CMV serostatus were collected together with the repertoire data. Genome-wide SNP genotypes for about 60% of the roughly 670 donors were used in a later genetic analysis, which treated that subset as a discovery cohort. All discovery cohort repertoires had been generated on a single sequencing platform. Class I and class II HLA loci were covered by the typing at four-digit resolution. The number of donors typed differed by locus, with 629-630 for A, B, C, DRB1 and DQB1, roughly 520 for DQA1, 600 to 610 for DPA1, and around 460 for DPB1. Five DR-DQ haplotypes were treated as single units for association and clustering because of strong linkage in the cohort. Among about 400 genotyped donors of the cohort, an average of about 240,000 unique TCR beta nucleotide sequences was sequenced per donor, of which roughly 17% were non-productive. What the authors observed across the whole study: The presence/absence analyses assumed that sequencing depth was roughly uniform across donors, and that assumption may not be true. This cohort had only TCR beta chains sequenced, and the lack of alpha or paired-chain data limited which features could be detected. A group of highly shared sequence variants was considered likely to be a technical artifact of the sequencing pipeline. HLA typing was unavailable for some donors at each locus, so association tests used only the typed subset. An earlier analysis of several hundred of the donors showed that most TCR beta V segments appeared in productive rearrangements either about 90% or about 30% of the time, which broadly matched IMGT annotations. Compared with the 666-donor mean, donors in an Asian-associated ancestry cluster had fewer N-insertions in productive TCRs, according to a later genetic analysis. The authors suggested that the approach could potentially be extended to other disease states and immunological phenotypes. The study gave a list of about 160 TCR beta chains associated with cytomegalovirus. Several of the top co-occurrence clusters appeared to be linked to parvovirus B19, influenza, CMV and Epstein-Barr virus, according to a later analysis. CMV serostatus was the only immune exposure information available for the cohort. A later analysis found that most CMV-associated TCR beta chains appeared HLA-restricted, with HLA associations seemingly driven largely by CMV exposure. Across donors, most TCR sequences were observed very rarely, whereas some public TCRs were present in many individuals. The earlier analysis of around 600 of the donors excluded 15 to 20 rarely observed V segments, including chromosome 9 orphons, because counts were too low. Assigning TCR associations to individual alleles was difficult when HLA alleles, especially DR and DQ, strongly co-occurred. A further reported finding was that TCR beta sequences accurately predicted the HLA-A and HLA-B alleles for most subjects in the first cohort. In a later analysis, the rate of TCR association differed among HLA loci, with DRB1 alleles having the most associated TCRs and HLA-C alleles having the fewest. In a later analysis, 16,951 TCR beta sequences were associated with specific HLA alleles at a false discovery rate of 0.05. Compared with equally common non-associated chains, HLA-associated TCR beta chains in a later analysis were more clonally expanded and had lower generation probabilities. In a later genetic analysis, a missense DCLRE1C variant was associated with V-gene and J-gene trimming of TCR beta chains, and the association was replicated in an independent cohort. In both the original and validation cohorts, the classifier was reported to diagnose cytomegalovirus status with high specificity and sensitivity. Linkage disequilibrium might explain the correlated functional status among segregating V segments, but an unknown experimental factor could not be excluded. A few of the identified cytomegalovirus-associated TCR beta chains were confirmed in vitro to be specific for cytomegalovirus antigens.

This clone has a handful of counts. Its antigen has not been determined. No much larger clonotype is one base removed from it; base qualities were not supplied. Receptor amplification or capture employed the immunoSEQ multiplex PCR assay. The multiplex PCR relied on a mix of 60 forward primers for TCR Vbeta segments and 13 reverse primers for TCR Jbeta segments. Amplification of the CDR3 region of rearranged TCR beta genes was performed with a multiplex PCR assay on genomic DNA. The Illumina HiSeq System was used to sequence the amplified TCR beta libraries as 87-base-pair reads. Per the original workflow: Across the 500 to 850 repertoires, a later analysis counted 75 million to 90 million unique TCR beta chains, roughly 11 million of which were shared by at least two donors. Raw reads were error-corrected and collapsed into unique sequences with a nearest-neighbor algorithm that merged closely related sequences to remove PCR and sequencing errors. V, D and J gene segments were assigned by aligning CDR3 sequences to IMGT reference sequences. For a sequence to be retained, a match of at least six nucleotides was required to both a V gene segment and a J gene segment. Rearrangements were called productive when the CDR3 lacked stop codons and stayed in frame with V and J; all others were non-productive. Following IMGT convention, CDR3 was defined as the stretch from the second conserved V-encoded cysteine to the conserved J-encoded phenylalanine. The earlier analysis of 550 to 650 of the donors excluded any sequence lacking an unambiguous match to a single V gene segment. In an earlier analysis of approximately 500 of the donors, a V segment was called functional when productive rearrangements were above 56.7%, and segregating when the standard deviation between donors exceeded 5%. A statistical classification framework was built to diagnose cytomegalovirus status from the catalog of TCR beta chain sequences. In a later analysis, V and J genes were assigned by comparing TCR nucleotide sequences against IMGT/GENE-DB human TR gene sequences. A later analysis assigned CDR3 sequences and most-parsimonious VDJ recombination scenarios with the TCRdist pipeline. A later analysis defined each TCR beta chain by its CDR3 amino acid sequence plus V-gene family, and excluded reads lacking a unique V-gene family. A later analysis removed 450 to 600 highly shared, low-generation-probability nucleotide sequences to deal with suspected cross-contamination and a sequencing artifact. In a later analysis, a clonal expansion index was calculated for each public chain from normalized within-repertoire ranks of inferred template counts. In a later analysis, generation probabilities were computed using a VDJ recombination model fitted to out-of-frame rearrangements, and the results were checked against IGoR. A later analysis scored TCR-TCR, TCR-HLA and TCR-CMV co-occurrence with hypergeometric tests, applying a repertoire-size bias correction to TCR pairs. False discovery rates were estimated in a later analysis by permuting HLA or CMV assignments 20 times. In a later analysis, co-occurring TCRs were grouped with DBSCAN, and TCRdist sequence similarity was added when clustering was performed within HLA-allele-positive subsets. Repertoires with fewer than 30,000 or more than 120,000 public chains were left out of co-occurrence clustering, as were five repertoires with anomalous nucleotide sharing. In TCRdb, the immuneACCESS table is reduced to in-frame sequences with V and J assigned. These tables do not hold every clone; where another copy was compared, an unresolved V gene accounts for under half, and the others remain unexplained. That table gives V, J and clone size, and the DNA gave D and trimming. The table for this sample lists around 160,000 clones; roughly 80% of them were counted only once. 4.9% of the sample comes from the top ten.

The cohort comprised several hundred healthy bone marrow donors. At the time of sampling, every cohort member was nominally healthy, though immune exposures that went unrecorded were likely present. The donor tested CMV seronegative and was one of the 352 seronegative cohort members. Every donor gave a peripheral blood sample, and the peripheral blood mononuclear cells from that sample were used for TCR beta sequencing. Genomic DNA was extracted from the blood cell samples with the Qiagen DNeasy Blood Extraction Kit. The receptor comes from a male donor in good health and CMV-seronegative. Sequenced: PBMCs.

This receptor carries the CDR3 CASGLVGRGDTDTQYF. The sequenced DNA is TGTGCTAGTGGTTTGGTAGGGCGGGGGGACACAGATACGCAGTATTTT. The receptor chain draws on TRBV12-5 and TRBJ2-3, and 8 bases in between align with TRBD2. The germline V gene specifies LGHNT as CDR1 and FRNRAP as CDR2. Trimmed from V: 0 bases; trimmed from J: 2 bases; junction bases lacking a gene match: 4. The CDR3, from cysteine to phenylalanine, totals 16 residues. CDR3 DNA is the only sequence kept; it has 48 bases, read in frame from the first base.